The present TCR beta chain was sequenced within a study of naive and memory T cell subsets. Trimming removed 4 bases at V and 10 bases at J, with 11 bases between. The CDR3 spans 12 residues. An equimolar mix of two oligonucleotides served as the beta constant-region primer for TRBC1 and TRBC2. Nested alpha and beta constant-region primers with the SP2 primer drove four PCR rounds on ligated cDNA. A 12-nucleotide UMI and the SP2 primer were added to the cDNA 3' end by oligonucleotide ligation. TCRdb reprocessed the UMI-ligation and nested PCR reads via MiXCR and lists one record per CDR3 protein. Of 9,700 or so distinct CDR3 sequences in the sample, roughly 5.7% are singletons; the top ten hold roughly 50%. Separate alpha and beta amplification began at the second PCR step. This clonotype has a count of ten or more. Its specificity is not known. Study-wide results and limits: Diversity fell and Gini index rose from naive through CM, EM, EMRA. No ground truth validated the naive and memory repertoire findings.

The sequence was obtained from a human donor in good health. The material sequenced was CD4+ TEMRA cells from blood. As for subset: effector memory re-expressing CD45RA, CD45RA+ CD27-. V and J are TRBV12-3 or TRBV12-4 and TRBJ2-1; D remains ambiguous. DNA of the CDR3: TGTGCCAGCAGTTCCAGGACCTGGGAGCAGTTCTTC. It specifies CASSSRTWEQFF.